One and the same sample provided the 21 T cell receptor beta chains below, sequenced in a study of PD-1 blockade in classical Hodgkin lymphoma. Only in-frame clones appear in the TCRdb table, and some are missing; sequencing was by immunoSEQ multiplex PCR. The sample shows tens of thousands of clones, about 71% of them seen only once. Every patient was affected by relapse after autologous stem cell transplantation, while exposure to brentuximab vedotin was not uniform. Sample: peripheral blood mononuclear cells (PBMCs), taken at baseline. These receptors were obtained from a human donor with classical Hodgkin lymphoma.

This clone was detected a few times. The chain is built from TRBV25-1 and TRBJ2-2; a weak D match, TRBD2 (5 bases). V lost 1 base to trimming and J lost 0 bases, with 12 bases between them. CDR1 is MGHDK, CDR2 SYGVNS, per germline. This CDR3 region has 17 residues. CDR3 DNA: TGTGCCAGCAGTGAATTCGGGGTGGGCGCGAACACCGGGGAGCTGTTTTTT. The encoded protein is CASSEFGVGANTGELFF.

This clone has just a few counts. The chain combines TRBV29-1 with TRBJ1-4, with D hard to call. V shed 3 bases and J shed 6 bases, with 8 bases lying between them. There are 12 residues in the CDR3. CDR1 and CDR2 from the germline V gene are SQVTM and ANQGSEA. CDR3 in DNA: TGCAGCGTTGATAGAGGAGATGAAAAACTGTTTTTT. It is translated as CSVDRGDEKLFF.

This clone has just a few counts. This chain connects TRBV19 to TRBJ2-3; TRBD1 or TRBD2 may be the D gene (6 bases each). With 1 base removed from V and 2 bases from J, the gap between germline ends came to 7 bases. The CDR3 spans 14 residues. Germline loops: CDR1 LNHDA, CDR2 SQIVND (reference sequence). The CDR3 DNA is TGTGCCAGTAGTATAGGGGGGGCCACAGATACGCAGTATTTT. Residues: CASSIGGATDTQYF.

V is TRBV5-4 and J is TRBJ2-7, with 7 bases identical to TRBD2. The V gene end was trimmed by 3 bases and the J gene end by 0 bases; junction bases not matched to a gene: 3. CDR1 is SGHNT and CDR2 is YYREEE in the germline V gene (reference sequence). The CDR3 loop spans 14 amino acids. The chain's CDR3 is CASSSSGISYEQYF. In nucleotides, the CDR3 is TGTGCCAGCAGCTCCAGCGGGATCTCCTACGAGCAGTACTTC.

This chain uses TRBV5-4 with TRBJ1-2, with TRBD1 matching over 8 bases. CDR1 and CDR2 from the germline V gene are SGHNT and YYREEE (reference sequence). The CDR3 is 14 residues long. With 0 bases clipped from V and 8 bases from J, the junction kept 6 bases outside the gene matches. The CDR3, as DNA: TGTGCCAGCAGCTTGGTAGGACAGGGCGGGGGCTACACCTTC. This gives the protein CASSLVGQGGGYTF.

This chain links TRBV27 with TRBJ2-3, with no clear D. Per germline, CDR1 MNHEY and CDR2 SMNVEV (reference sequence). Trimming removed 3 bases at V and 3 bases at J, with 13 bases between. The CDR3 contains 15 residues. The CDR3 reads CASSFLGLKTDTQYF. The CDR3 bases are TGTGCCAGCAGTTTCCTGGGATTGAAAACAGATACGCAGTATTTT.

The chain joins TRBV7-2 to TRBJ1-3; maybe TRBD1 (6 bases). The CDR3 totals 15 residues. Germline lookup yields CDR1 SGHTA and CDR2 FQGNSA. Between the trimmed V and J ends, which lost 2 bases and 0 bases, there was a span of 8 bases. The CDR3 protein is CASSLTGSSGNTIYF. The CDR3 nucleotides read TGTGCCAGCAGCTTAACAGGGTCCTCTGGAAACACCATATATTTT.

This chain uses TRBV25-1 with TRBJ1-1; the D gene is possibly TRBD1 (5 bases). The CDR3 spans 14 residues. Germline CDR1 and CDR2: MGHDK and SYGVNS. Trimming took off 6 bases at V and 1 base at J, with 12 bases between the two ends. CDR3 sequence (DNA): TGTGCCAGCAGGCGCATGGGGGAGAACACTGAAGCTTTCTTT. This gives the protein CASRRMGENTEAFF.

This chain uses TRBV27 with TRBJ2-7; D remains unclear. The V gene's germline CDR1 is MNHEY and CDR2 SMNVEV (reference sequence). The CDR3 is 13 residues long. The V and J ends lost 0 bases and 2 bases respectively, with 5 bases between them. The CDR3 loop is CASSLSATYEQYF. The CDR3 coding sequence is TGTGCCAGCAGTTTATCGGCCACCTACGAGCAGTACTTC.

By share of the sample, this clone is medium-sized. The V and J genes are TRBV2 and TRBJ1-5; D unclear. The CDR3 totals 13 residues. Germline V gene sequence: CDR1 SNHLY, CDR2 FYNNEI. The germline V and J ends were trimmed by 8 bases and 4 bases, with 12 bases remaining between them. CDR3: CASDKSGNQPQHF. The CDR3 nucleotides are TGTGCCAGCGATAAGAGCGGAAATCAGCCCCAGCATTTT.

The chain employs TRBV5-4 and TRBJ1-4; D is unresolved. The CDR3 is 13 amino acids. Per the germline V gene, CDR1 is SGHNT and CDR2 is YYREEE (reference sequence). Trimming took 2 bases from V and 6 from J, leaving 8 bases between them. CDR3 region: CASSLDIHEKLFF. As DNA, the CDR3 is TGTGCCAGCAGCTTAGACATTCATGAAAAACTGTTTTTT.

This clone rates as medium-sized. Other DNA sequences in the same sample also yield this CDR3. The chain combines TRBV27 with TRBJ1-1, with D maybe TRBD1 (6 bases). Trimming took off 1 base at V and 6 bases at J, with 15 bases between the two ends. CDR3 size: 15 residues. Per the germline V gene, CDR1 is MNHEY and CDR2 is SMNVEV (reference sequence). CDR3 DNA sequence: TGTGCCAGCAGTTTATGGGGAGCGGGGGCAGCTGAAGCTTTCTTT. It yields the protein CASSLWGAGAAEAFF.

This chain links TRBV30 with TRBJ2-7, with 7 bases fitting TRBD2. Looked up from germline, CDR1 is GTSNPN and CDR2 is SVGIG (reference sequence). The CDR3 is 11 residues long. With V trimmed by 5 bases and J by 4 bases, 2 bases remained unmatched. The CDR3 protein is CAWGGVYEQYF. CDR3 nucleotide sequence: TGTGCCTGGGGGGGGGTTTACGAGCAGTACTTC.

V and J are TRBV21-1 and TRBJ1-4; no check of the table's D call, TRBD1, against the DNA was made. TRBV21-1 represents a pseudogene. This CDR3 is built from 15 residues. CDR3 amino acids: CASSRWTVGYSELFF. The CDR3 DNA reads TGTGCCAGCAGCCGTTGGACAGTGGGTTATTCTGAACTGTTTTTT.

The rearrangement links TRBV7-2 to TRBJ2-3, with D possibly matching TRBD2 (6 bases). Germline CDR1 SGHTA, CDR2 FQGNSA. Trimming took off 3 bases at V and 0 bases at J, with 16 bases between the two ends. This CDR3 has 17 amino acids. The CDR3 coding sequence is TGTGCCAGCAGCTTTGCCGTCTATCGGGGGAGCACAGATACGCAGTATTTT. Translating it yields CASSFAVYRGSTDTQYF.

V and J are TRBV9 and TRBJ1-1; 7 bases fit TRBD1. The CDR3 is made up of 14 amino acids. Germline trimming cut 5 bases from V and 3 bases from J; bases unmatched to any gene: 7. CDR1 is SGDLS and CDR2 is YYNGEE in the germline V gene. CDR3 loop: CASRGAGGHTEAFF. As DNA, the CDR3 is TGTGCCAGCAGGGGCGCAGGGGGGCACACTGAAGCTTTCTTT. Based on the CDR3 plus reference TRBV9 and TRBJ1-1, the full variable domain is DSGVTQTPKHLITATGQRVTLRCSPRSGDLSVYWYQQSLDQGLQFLIQYYNGEERAKGNILERFSAQQFPDLHSELNLSSLELGDSALYFCASRGAGGHTEAFFGQGTRLTVV.

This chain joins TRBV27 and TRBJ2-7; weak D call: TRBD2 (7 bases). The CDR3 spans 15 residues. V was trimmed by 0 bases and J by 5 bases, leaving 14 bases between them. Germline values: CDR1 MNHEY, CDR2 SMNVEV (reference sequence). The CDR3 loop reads CASSLSEGGIDEQYF. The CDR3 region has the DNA TGTGCCAGCAGTTTATCGGAGGGGGGGATAGACGAGCAGTACTTC.

CDR3 sequence reads: CASSRTGGEQYF. The DNA for the CDR3 is TGTGCCAGCAGCCGGACAGGGGGCGAGCAGTACTTC. This chain uses TRBV6-5 with TRBJ2-7; 10 bases are a match to TRBD1. The length of the CDR3 is 12 residues. Germline lookup yields CDR1 MNHEY and CDR2 SVGAGI. The J segment lost 6 bases and the V segment lost 6 bases, leaving 2 bases of the junction unmatched.

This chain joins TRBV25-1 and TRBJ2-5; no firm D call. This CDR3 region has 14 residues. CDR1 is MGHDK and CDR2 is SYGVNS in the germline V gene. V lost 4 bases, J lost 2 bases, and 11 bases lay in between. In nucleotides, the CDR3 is TGTGCCAGCAGTGGACCCGTAGAACAAGAGACCCAGTACTTC. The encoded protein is CASSGPVEQETQYF.

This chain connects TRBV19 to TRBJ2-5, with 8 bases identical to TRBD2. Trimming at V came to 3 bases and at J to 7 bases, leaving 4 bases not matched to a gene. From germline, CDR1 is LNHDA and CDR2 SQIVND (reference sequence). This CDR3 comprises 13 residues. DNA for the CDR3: TGTGCCAGTAGTATCGGGGGGGAGGGGACCCAGTACTTC. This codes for CASSIGGEGTQYF.

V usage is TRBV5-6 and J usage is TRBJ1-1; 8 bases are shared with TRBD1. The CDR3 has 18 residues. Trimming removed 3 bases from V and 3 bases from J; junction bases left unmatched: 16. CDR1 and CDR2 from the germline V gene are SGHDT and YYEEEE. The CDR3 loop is CASSSLLGVGQGYTEAFF. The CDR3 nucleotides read TGTGCCAGCAGCTCCCTCCTGGGGGTAGGACAGGGATACACTGAAGCTTTCTTT.